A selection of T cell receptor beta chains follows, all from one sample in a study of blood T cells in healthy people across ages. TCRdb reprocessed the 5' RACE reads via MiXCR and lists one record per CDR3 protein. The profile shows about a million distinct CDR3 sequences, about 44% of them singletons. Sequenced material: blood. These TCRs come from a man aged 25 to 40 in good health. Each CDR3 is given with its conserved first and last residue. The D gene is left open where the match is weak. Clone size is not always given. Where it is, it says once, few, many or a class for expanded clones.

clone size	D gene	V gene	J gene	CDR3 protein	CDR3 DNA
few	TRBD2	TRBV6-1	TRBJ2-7	CASKRGDSYEQYF	TGTGCCAGCAAGCGGGGGGACTCCTACGAGCAGTACTTC
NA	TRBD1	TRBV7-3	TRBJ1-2	CASSARPAGGANYGYTF	TGTGCCAGCAGCGCCCGCCCAGCAGGGGGCGCGAACTATGGCTACACCTTC
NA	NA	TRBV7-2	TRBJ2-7	CASNLGSGLYEQYF	TGTGCCAGCAACTTAGGTTCGGGGTTGTACGAGCAGTACTTC
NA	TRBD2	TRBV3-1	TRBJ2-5	CASSQRGLAGHNEQYF	TGTGCCAGCAGCCAACGGGGACTAGCGGGGCACAATGAGCAGTACTTC
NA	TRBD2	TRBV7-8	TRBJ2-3	CASSPYSGRTDTQYF	TGTGCCAGCAGCCCGTACAGCGGGAGAACAGATACGCAGTATTTT
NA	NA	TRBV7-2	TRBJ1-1	CASSRNILTGTEAFF	TGTGCCAGCAGCCGGAACATTCTGACAGGTACTGAAGCTTTCTTT
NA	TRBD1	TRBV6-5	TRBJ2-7	CAISRPEQGAPYEQYF	TGTGCCATCAGCAGACCCGAACAGGGGGCACCCTACGAGCAGTACTTC
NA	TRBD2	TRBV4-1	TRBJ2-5	CASSLLAGVVNEQYF	TGCGCCAGCAGCCTACTAGCGGGAGTGGTCAATGAGCAGTACTTC
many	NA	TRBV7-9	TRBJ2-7	CASSFLSYEQYF	TGTGCCAGCAGCTTTCTAAGCTACGAGCAGTACTTC
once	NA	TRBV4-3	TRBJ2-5	CASSQEPSVGQYF	TGCGCCAGCAGCCAAGAGCCTAGCGTGGGACAGTACTTC
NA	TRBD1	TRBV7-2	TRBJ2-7	CASSPNLMTGYGYEQYF	TGTGCCAGCAGCCCAAACCTCATGACAGGGTACGGCTACGAGCAGTACTTC
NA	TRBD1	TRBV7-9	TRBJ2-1	CASSTHRGMINEQFF	TGTGCCAGCAGCACACACAGGGGAATGATAAATGAGCAGTTCTTC
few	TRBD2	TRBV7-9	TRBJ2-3	CASSPRTSGESDTQYF	TGTGCCAGCAGCCCCCGGACTAGCGGGGAGTCTGATACGCAGTATTTT
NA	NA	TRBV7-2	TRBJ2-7	CASSESQLGSYEQYF	TGTGCCAGCAGCGAATCCCAGCTAGGTTCCTACGAGCAGTACTTC
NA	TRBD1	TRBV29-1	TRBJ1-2	CSVELRTGHNGYTF	TGCAGTGTTGAATTGCGGACAGGACATAATGGCTACACCTTC
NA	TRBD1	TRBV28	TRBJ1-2	CASGLGQAPGGYTF	TGTGCCAGCGGCTTGGGACAGGCCCCTGGAGGCTACACCTTC
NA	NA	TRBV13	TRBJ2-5	CASSLTQAGTQYF	TGTGCCAGCAGCTTGACCCAGGCGGGGACCCAGTACTTC
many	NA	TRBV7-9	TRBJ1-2	CASSLEFYGYTF	TGTGCCAGCAGTTTAGAGTTCTATGGCTACACCTTC
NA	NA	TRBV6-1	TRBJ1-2	CASSGTIAEGGYTF	TGTGCCAGCAGCGGGACTATCGCCGAGGGTGGCTACACCTTC
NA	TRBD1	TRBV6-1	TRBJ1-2	CASRAVDRAGGYTF	TGTGCCAGCAGGGCCGTGGACAGGGCCGGGGGCTACACCTTC
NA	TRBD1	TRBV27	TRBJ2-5	CASSQGQGLGKTQYF	TGTGCCAGCAGCCAGGGACAGGGGTTGGGTAAGACCCAGTACTTC
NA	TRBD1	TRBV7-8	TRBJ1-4	CASSHRGPGDEKLFF	TGTGCCAGCAGCCATAGGGGGCCCGGGGATGAAAAACTGTTTTTT
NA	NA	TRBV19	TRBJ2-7	CASRRTASYEQYF	TGTGCCAGTCGGCGGACAGCTTCCTACGAGCAGTACTTC
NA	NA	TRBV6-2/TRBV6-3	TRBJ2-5	CASFTKKDAYVQYF	TGTGCCAGCTTCACCAAAAAGGACGCGTACGTGCAGTACTTC
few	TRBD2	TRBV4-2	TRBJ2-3	CASSQDRRGGEYF	TGTGCCAGCAGCCAAGATAGACGGGGAGGGGAGTATTTT
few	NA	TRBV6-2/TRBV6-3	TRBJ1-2	CASSYPPDRNYGYTF	TGTGCCAGCAGTTACCCACCAGACAGGAACTATGGCTACACCTTC
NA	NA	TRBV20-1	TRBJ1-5	CSANRDIGNQPQHF	TGCAGTGCGAACCGGGACATAGGCAATCAGCCCCAGCATTTT
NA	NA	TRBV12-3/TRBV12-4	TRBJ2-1	CASSPRERISSYNEQFF	TGTGCCAGCAGCCCCAGAGAGCGGATATCCTCCTACAATGAGCAGTTCTTC
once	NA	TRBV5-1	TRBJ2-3	CASSSSRGGTWDTQYF	TGCGCCAGCAGCTCCTCTAGGGGGGGGACCTGGGATACGCAGTATTTT
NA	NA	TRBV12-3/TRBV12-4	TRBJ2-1	CATQMSLGDEQFF	TGTGCCACCCAAATGAGTTTGGGCGATGAGCAGTTCTTC
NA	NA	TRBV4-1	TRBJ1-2	CASSQVTTLRDGYTF	TGCGCCAGCAGCCAAGTGACGACCTTACGGGATGGCTACACCTTC
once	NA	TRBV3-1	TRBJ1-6	CASSQSEDYNSPLHF	TGTGCCAGCAGCCAATCTGAGGACTATAATTCACCCCTCCACTTT
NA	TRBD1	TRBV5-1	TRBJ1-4	CASSQVTGAYEKLFF	TGCGCCAGCAGCCAGGTGACAGGGGCGTATGAAAAACTGTTTTTT
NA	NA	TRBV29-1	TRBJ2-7	CSVEVESSYEQYF	TGCAGCGTTGAAGTGGAGAGCTCCTACGAGCAGTACTTC
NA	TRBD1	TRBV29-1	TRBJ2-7	CSVVRGLQYEQYF	TGCAGCGTTGTAAGGGGGCTCCAATACGAGCAGTACTTC
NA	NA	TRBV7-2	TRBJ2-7	CASSLRTPGAYEQYF	TGTGCCAGCAGCTTACGGACGCCGGGGGCCTACGAGCAGTACTTC
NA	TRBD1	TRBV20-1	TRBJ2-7	CSAFYTGGDLYEQYF	TGCAGTGCCTTTTACACAGGGGGCGATCTCTACGAGCAGTACTTC
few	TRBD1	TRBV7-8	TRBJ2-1	CASSYDRGAYNEQFF	TGTGCCAGCAGCTACGACAGGGGGGCCTACAATGAGCAGTTCTTC